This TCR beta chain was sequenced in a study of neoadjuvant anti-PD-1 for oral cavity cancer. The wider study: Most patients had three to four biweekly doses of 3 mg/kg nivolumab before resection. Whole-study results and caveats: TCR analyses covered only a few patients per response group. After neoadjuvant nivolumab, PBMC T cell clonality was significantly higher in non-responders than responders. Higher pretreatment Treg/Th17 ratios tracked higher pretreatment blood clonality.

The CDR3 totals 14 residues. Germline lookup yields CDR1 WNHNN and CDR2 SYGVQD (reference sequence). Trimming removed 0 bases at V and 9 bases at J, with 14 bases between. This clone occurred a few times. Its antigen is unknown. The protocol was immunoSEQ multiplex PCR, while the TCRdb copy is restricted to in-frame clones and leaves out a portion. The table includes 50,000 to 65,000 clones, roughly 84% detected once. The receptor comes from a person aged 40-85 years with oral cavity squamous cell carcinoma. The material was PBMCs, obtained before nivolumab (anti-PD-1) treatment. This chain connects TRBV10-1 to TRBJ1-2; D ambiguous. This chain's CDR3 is CASSESKRADSYTF. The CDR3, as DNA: TGCGCCAGCAGTGAGTCGAAAAGGGCTGATAGCTACACCTTC.